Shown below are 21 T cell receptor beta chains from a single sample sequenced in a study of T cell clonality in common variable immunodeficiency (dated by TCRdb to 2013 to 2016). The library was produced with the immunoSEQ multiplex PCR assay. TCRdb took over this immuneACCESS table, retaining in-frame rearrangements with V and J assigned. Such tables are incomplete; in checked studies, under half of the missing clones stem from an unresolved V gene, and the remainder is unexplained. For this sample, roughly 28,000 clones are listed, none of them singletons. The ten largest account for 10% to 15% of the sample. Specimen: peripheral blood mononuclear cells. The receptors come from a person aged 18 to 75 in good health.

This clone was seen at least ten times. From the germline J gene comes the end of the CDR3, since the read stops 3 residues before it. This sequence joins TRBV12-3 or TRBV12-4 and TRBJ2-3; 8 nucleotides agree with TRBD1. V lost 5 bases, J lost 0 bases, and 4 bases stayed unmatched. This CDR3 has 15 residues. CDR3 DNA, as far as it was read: TGTGCCAGCAGTCTGACAGGGGATAGCACAGATACG. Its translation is CASSLTGDSTDT. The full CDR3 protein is CASSLTGDSTDTQYF.

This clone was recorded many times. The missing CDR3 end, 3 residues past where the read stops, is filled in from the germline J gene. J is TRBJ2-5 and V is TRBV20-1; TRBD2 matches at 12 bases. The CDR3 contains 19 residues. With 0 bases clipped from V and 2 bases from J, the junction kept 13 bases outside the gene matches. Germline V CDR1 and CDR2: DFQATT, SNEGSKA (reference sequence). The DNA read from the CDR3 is TGCAGTGCTAGAGATAAAGAACTAGCGGGGGGCCTCCGGCAAGAGACC. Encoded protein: CSARDKELAGGLRQET. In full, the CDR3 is CSARDKELAGGLRQETQYF.

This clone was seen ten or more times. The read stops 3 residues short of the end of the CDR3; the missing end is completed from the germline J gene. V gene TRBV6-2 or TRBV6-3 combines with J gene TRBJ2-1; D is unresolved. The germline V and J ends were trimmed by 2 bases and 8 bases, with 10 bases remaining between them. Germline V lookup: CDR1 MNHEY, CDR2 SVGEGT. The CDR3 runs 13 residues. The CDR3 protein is CASSYRYGDEQFF. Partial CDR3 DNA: TGTGCCAGCAGTTACCGGTATGGTGATGAG.

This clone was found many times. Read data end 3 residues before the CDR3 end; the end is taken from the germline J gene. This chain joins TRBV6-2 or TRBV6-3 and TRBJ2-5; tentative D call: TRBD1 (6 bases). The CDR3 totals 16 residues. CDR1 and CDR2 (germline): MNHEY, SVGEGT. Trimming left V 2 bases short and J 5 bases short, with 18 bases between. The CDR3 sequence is CASSYELGAVVETQYF. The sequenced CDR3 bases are TGTGCCAGCAGTTACGAGTTGGGGGCCGTTGTCGAGACC.

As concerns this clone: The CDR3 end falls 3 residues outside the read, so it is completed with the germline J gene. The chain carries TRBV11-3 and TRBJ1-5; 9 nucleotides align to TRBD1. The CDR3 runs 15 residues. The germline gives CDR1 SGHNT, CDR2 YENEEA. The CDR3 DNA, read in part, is TGTGCAAGTCGCCGGGACAGGGATAGCAATCAGCCC. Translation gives CASRRDRDSNQP. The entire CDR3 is CASRRDRDSNQPQHF.

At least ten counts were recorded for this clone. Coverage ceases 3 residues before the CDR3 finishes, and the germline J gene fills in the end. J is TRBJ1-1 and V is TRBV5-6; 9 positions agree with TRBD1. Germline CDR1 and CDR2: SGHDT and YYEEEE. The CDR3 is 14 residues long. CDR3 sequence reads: CASSILPTGGEAFF. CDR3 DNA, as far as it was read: TGTGCCAGCAGCATTCTCCCGACAGGGGGGGAA.

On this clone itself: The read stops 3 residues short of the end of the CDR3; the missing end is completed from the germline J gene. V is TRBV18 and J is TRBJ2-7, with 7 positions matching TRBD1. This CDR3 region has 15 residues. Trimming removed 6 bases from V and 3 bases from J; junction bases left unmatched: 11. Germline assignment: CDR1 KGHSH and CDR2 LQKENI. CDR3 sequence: CASSRNNRGFYEQYF. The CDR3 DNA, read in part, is TGTGCCAGCTCTCGCAATAACAGGGGCTTCTACGAG.

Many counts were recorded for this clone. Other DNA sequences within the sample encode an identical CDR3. The covered CDR3 bases are TGTGCCAGCAGGGGGGGAAACTATGGC. This sequence encodes CASRGGNYG. The full CDR3 protein is CASRGGNYGYTF. V and J are TRBV6-4 and TRBJ1-2, with D maybe TRBD1 (5 bases). The read halts 3 residues ahead of the CDR3 end, with the missing end drawn from the germline J gene. The CDR3 consists of 12 residues. CDR1 and CDR2 (germline): MRHNA, SNTAGT. Trimming removed 6 bases at V and 2 bases at J, with 7 bases between.

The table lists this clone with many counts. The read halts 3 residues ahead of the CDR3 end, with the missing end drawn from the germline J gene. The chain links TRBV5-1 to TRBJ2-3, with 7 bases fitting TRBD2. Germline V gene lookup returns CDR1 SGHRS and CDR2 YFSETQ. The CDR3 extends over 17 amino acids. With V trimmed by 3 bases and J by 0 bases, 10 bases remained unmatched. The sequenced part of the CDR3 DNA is TGCGCCAGCAGCTCCTCCACCAGAGCGGGGAGCACAGATACG. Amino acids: CASSSSTRAGSTDT. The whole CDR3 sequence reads CASSSSTRAGSTDTQYF.

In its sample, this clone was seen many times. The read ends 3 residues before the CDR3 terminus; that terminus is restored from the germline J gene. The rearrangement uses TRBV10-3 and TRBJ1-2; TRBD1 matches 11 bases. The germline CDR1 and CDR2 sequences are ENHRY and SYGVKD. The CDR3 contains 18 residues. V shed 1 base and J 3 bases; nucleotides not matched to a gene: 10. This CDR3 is CAISEFPGTGGRDYGYTF. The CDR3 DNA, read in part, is TGTGCCATCAGTGAGTTCCCCGGGACAGGGGGTAGGGACTATGGC.

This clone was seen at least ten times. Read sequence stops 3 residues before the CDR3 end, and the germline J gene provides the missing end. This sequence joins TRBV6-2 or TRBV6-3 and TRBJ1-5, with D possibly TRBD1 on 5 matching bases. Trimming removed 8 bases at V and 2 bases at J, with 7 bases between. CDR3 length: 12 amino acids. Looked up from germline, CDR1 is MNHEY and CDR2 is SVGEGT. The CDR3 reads CASVGGNQPQHF. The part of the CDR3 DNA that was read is TGTGCCAGCGTAGGGGGCAATCAGCCC.

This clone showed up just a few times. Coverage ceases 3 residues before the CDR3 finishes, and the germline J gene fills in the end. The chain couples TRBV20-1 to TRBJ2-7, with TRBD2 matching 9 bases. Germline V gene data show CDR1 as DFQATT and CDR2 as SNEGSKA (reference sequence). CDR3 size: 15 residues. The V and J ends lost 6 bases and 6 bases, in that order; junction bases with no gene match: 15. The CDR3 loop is CSAFTWASGAREQYF. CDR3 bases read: TGCAGTGCCTTCACCTGGGCTAGCGGGGCCCGCGAG.

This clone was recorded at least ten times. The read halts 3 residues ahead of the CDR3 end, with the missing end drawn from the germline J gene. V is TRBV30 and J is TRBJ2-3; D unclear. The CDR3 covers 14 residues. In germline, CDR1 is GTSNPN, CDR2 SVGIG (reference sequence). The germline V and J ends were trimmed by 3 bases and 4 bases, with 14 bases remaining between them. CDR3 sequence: CAWRRSPGADTQYF. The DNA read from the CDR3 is TGTGCCTGGAGGCGGTCCCCCGGCGCAGATACG.

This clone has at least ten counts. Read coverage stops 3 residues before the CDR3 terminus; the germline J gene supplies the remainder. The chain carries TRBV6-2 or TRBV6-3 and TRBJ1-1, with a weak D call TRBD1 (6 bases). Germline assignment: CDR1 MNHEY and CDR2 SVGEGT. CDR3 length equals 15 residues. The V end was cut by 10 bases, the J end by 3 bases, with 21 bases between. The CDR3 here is CATQQGSLGDTEAFF. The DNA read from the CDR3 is TGTGCCACCCAGCAGGGGTCCCTGGGGGACACTGAA.

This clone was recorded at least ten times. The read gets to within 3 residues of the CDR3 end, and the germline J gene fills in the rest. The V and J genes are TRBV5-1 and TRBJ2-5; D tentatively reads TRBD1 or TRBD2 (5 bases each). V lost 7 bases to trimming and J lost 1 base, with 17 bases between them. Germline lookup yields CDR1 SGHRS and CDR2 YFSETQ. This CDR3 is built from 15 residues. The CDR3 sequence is CASLRGYRGQETQYF. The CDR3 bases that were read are TGCGCCAGCTTAAGAGGGTATAGGGGCCAAGAGACC.

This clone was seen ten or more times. Partial CDR3 DNA: TGTGCCAGCAGTCTCGGGACAGGGGGCTTCTACGAG. It codes for CASSLGTGGFYE. The entire CDR3 protein reads CASSLGTGGFYEQYF. V usage is TRBV12-3 or TRBV12-4 and J usage is TRBJ2-7; 12 bases align to TRBD1. Sequencing ends 3 residues short of the CDR3 end; the germline J gene provides the rest. The V and J ends lost 5 bases and 3 bases, in that order; junction bases with no gene match: 5. CDR3 length: 15 residues.

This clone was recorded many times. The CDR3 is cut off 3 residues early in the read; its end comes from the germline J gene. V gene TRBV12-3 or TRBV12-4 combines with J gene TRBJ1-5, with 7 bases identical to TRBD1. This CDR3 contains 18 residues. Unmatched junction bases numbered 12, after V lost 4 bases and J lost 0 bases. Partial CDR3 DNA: TGTGCCAGCAGTTCAGGGGGACCCCGATTATATAGCAATCAGCCC. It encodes CASSSGGPRLYSNQP. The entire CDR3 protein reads CASSSGGPRLYSNQPQHF.

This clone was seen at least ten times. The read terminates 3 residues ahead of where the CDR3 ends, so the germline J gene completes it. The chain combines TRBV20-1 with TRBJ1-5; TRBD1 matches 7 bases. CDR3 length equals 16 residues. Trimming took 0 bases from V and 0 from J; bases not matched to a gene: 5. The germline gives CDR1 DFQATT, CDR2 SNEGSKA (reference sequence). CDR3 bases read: TGCAGTGCTAGAGAAGGGGGCGCGATTAGCAATCAGCCC. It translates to CSAREGGAISNQP. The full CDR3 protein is CSAREGGAISNQPQHF.

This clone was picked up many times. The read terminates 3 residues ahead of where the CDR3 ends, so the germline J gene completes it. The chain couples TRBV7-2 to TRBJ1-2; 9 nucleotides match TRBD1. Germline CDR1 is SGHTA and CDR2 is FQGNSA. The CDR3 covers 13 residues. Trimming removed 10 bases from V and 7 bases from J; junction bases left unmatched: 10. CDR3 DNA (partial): TGTGCCATCGAGACAGGGGGGGTTTTTGGC. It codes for CAIETGGVFG. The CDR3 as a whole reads CAIETGGVFGYTF.

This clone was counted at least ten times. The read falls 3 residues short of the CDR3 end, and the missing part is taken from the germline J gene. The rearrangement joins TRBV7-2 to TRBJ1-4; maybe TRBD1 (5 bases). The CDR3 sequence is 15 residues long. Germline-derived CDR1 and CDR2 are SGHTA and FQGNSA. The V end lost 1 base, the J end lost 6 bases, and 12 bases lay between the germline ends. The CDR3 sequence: CASSLVIRADEKLFF. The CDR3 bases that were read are TGTGCCAGCAGCTTAGTGATCAGGGCAGATGAAAAA.

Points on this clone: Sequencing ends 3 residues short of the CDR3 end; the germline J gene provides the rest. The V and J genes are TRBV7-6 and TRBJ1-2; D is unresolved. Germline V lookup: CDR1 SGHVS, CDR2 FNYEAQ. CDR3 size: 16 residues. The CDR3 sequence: CASSLGVLAGPYDYTF. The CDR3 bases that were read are TGTGCCAGCAGCTTAGGGGTCCTAGCGGGCCCCTACGAC.